What follows is one T cell receptor beta chain and its context. What it recognizes is unknown. This sample was included in a study of T cell responses to AZD1222 COVID-19 vaccine. Broader study findings: Nearly half of the spike-specific TCRs reportedly recognize variant regions that carry no mutations. Clonal diversity may have been underestimated in mostly white British donors. Two AZD1222 administrations were followed by greater Spike-specific TCR breadth and depth.

Libraries were prepared by immunoSEQ multiplex PCR; TCRdb keeps only in-frame clonotypes and omits some of them. The sample yields more than 75,000 clones, about 88% seen once. The V end was cut by 5 bases, the J end by 4 bases, with 8 bases between. Germline-derived CDR1 and CDR2 are LNHDA and SQIVND (reference sequence). This CDR3 has 12 amino acids. The material was peripheral blood, obtained on day 0 of AZD1222 vaccination. V usage is TRBV19 and J usage is TRBJ1-2; no clear D gene. This receptor was obtained from an adult in good health. CDR3 loop: CASSLAGYGYTF. CDR3 nucleotide sequence: TGTGCCAGTAGTTTGGCAGGCTATGGCTACACCTTC.